This T cell receptor beta chain was profiled in a study of shared clonotypes between healthy human individuals. The table came from immunoSEQ multiplex PCR; TCRdb's copy has only in-frame clones and leaves some out. The sample lists over a million clones, around 98% occurring once. The CDR3 length is 18 residues. Germline CDR1 and CDR2: SGHRS and YFSETQ. After removal of 4 bases from V and 2 bases from J, the junction contained 10 bases not matched to a gene. The chain employs TRBV5-1 and TRBJ2-6; 9 bases align to TRBD1. The sample taken for sequencing was naive CD4+ T cells sorted from blood. The subset here: CD45RA+ positively selected. The TCR originated in a man aged 25-40 years in good health. As DNA, the CDR3 is TGCGCCAGCAGCCTACTGACAGGGGGAGGCGCTGGGGCCAACGTCCTGACTTTC. This gives the protein CASSLLTGGGAGANVLTF.